This T cell receptor (beta chain) originates from a study of graft-versus-host responses after intestinal transplantation. TCRdb's copy holds only in-frame clones and misses some; the assay was immunoSEQ multiplex PCR. The table records fewer than 150,000 clones, around 94% of them present only once. The V gene lost 5 bases and the J gene lost 3 bases, with 20 bases spanning the gap. The CDR3 runs to 16 residues. Germline CDR1 is MNHEY and CDR2 is SMNVEV (reference sequence). For this clone: Its matching antigen is unknown.

The V gene is TRBV27, the J gene TRBJ2-7, with unresolved D. Sequencing used unstimulated CD4+ T cells sorted from spleen or lymph node cells, obtained before intestinal transplant. The receptor was isolated from a human donor who received an intestinal transplant. The CDR3, as DNA: TGTGCCAGCAGTCCCACCAGTCGGGTCGCGCTCTACGAGCAGTACTTC. Translating gives CASSPTSRVALYEQYF.